The clone carrying this T cell receptor (beta chain) was seen more than once but under ten times. Its antigen is unidentified. This CDR3 has 13 amino acids. Trimming shortened V by 7 bases and J by 0 bases, and 9 bases separated the two germline ends. TCRdb's copy holds only in-frame clones and misses some; the assay was immunoSEQ multiplex PCR. This table holds 40,000 to 60,000 clones, roughly 80% found once. These data are taken from a study of vaccination effects on CD4 cells after COVID-19. About the study: Pre-vaccine samples were drawn 16 days and one week before the first dose. After two million PBMC were placed in each well, they were cultured with 10 IU/ml IL-2 and around 10 ug/ml peptides.

Scientists isolated CD4+ T cells after a roughly 9-day culture period ended. SARS-CoV-2 infection was confirmed by PCR in the person between March and December 2020. Study-wide findings and caveats: Clones induced by infection and by vaccine showed marked clonal contraction late after vaccination.

V and J are TRBV12-3 or TRBV12-4 and TRBJ1-1; D is unclear. The clonotype was recovered from a human donor who had a prior SARS-CoV-2 infection. The sequencing here drew on CD4+ T cells from PBMCs cultured without peptide, taken before COVID-19 vaccination. The CDR3 sequence: CASIGRLNTEAFF. CDR3 DNA sequence: TGTGCCAGCATCGGGAGGTTGAACACTGAAGCTTTCTTT.